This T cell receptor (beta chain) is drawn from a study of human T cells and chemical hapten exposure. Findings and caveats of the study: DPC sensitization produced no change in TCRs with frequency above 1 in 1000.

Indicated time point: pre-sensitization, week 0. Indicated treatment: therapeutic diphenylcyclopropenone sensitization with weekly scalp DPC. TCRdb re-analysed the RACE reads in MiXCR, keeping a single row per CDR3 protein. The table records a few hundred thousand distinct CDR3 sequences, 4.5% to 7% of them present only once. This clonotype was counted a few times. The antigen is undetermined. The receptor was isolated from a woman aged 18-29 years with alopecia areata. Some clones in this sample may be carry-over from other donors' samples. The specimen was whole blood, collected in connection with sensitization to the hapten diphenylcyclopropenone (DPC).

The CDR3 loop is CASSKERTGAAEQYF. The CDR3 nucleotides are TGTGCCAGTAGTAAGGAGAGGACAGGGGCGGCCGAGCAGTACTTC. The V and J genes are TRBV5-4 and TRBJ2-7, with 9 bases fitting TRBD1. In germline, CDR1 is SGHNT, CDR2 YYREEE (reference sequence). J lost 6 bases, V lost 8 bases, and 15 bases had no gene match. The CDR3 sequence is 15 residues long.